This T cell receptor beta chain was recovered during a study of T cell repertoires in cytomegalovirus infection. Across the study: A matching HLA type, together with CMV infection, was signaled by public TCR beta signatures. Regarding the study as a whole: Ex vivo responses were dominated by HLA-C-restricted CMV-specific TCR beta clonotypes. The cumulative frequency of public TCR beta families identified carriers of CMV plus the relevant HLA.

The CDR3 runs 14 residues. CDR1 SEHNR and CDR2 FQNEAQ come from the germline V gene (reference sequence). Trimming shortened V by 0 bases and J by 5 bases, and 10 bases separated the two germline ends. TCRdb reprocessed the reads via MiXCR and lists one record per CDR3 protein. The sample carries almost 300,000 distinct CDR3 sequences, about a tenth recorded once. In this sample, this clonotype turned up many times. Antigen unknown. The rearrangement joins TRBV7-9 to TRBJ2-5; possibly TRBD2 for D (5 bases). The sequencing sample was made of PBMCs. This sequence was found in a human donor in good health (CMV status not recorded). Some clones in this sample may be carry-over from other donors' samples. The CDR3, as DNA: TGTGCCAGCAGCTTAGCAAGGGAGCGGGAGACCCAGTACTTC. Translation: CASSLARERETQYF.